The 11 T cell receptor beta chains in this list originate from one sample, sequenced in a study of response to subunit inactivated influenza vaccine. TCRdb ran MiXCR on the RT-PCR reads and lists one entry per CDR3 protein. The sample records roughly 460,000 distinct CDR3 sequences, 11% being singletons. The sequencing used PBMCs from blood, collected about 40 days after vaccination. The source is a man in his fifties who received an inactivated influenza vaccine.

This chain connects TRBV7-9 to TRBJ1-1, with a possible D match to TRBD1 (5 bases). Germline V gives CDR1 SEHNR, CDR2 FQNEAQ (reference sequence). The CDR3 is 15 amino acids. V was clipped by 5 bases and J by 1 base, with 14 bases between them. This chain's CDR3 is CASSTGGAPNTEAFF. CDR3 nucleotide sequence: TGTGCCAGCAGCACCGGGGGTGCACCGAACACTGAAGCTTTCTTT.

This clonotype was counted only a few times. This CDR3 reads CASSPTDRGVYGYTF. The CDR3 DNA sequence: TGCGCCAGCAGCCCGACGGACAGGGGCGTCTATGGCTACACCTTC. J is TRBJ1-2 and V is TRBV5-1; 9 bases match TRBD1. The CDR3 length is 15 residues. With 4 bases clipped from V and 4 bases from J, the junction kept 8 bases outside the gene matches. Germline values: CDR1 SGHRS, CDR2 YFSETQ.

The V gene is TRBV7-2, the J gene TRBJ1-1; the D gene is possibly TRBD1 (6 bases). V lost 4 bases and J lost 5, with 14 bases in between. Germline V gives CDR1 SGHTA, CDR2 FQGNSA. The CDR3 is 14 amino acids. Here the CDR3 DNA reads TGTGCCAGCAGCTCACAGGGACTTGGGACTGAAGCTTTCTTT. Amino acids: CASSSQGLGTEAFF. Filled out from reference TRBV7-2 and TRBJ1-1, the complete variable domain reads GAGVSQSPSNKVTEKGKDVELRCDPISGHTALYWYRQSLGQGLEFLIYFQGNSAPDKSGLPSDRFSAERTGGSVSTLTIQRTQQEDSAVYLCASSSQGLGTEAFFGQGTRLTVV.

The chain carries TRBV7-3 and TRBJ2-1; no reliable D call. The CDR3 contains 15 residues. Trimming removed 1 base at V and 1 base at J, with 8 bases between. Looked up from germline, CDR1 is SGHTA and CDR2 is FQGTGA. CDR3 amino acids: CASSLMSVSYNEQFF. The CDR3 nucleotides read TGTGCCAGCAGCTTAATGTCCGTTTCCTACAATGAGCAGTTCTTC.

The chain uses TRBV7-9 and TRBJ2-5, with D possibly TRBD2 on 7 matching bases. CDR1 SEHNR and CDR2 FQNEAQ come from the germline V gene (reference sequence). V lost 4 bases and J lost 5, with 20 bases in between. The CDR3 extends over 16 amino acids. In DNA form, the CDR3 reads TGTGCCAGCAGCTCCCTCAATCGGGGGGCGGCGGAGACCCAGTACTTC. It codes for CASSSLNRGAAETQYF.

This clonotype appeared a single time. Germline and junction disagree at one end, which may indicate a read error. The V call is TRBV4-3, the J call TRBJ2-5; 10 bases agree with TRBD1. Germline V gene sequence: CDR1 LGHNA, CDR2 YSLEER. The CDR3 sequence is 17 residues long. The chain's CDR3 is CTSSQDYLDRGAETQYF. The DNA of the CDR3 is TGCACCAGCAGCCAAGATTATTTGGACAGGGGGGCAGAGACCCAGTACTTC.

The CDR3 here is CASSVDSTEGEQFF. The CDR3 bases are TGTGCCAGCAGCGTAGATAGTACGGAGGGAGAGCAGTTCTTC. The chain has TRBV9 and TRBJ2-1; D may be TRBD2 (6 bases). With 0 bases removed from V and 10 bases from J, the gap between germline ends came to 14 bases. CDR3 size: 14 residues. Germline loops: CDR1 SGDLS, CDR2 YYNGEE.

The sample holds a few counts of this clonotype. DNA of the CDR3: TGTGCCAGCAGCGTAGATGGTCAGCCCCAGCATTTT. This encodes CASSVDGQPQHF. The chain employs TRBV9 and TRBJ1-5; no firm D call. Per germline, CDR1 SGDLS and CDR2 YYNGEE. The germline V and J ends were trimmed by 0 bases and 6 bases, with 4 bases remaining between them. This CDR3 spans 12 amino acids.

This clonotype was detected many times. The chain joins TRBV20-1 to TRBJ2-3; D remains unclear. In germline, CDR1 is DFQATT, CDR2 SNEGSKA (reference sequence). V lost 3 bases to trimming and J lost 0 bases, with 13 bases between them. The CDR3 runs to 15 residues. CDR3 sequence: CSASRSPLSTDTQYF. CDR3 nucleotide sequence: TGCAGTGCTAGCCGATCGCCACTCAGCACAGATACGCAGTATTTT.

This clonotype was seen more than once but under ten times. J is TRBJ2-3 and V is TRBV20-1; D remains ambiguous. The germline CDR1 and CDR2 sequences are DFQATT and SNEGSKA (reference sequence). The length of the CDR3 is 14 residues. V lost 3 bases to trimming and J lost 2 bases, with 12 bases between them. Written as DNA, the CDR3 is TGCAGTGCTAGTATGGCTGTCCCCACAGATACGCAGTATTTT. It is translated as CSASMAVPTDTQYF.

This clonotype was seen ten or more times. Here the CDR3 DNA reads TGTGCCAGCAGCCCTGGGACAGGGGACACCGGGGAGCTGTTTTTT. Translating it yields CASSPGTGDTGELFF. J is TRBJ2-2 and V is TRBV7-9; 10 bases fit TRBD1. V lost 5 bases and J lost 3; bases outside the gene matches: 3. CDR3 length: 15 residues. The germline gives CDR1 SEHNR, CDR2 FQNEAQ (reference sequence).